Listed below are T cell receptor beta chains from one sample, sequenced in a study of cytomegalovirus exposure and HLA in healthy donors. Some clones are missing from TCRdb's copy, which holds only in-frame ones; the method was immunoSEQ multiplex PCR. The repertoire consists of roughly 200,000 clones, with roughly 81% occurring once and the leading ten covering roughly 1.2%. Sequenced material: PBMCs. The receptors here all came from a woman between 25 and 40 years old in good health and CMV-seronegative. Both conserved end residues are part of each CDR3. D genes are given only for firm matches. Clone size is shown for a subset of rows, as once, few, many or a class of expanded clone.

V,size,J,D,DNA,CDR3
TRBV6-5,NA,TRBJ1-5,NA,TGTGCCAGCAGTTACGAGGGAGGTCAGCCCCAGCATTTT,CASSYEGGQPQHF
TRBV4-1,NA,TRBJ2-7,TRBD1,TGCGCCAGCAGCTTTCGACCGGGACAGGGGGGCTACGAGCAGTACTTC,CASSFRPGQGGYEQYF
TRBV28,NA,TRBJ1-2,NA,TGTGCCAGCAGTTCACCCTCTGAGCCACGTAACTATGGCTACACCTTC,CASSSPSEPRNYGYTF
TRBV6-5,NA,TRBJ1-6,TRBD1,TGTGCCAGCAGTTACTCTGGGACAGGGATTTCACCCCTCCACTTT,CASSYSGTGISPLHF
TRBV4-1,NA,TRBJ1-2,TRBD1,TGCGCCAGCAGCCAAGATCGAACAGGGGGCGCGTCTAACTATGGCTACACCTTC,CASSQDRTGGASNYGYTF
TRBV29-1,NA,TRBJ1-4,NA,TGCAGCGCCCAGCAGGGGCGCGTTGAAAAACTGTTTTTT,CSAQQGRVEKLFF
TRBV4-1,NA,TRBJ2-7,TRBD1,TGCGCCAGCAGTCGAACCGGGACAGGGTTCTACGAGCAGTACTTC,CASSRTGTGFYEQYF
TRBV5-1,NA,TRBJ1-1,TRBD1,TGCGCCAGCAGCTTCGGGACAGGGGTGAACACTGAAGCTTTCTTT,CASSFGTGVNTEAFF
TRBV19,NA,TRBJ2-1,NA,TGTGCCTCTCACCCCGGAGGAAGCTCCTACAATGAGCAGTTCTTC,CASHPGGSSYNEQFF
TRBV19,NA,TRBJ1-2,TRBD1,TGTGCCAGTAGGGAATCAGACAGGGTCTATGGCTACACCTTC,CASRESDRVYGYTF
TRBV5-4,NA,TRBJ1-4,TRBD1,TGTGCCAGCAGCCCGAAGGACAGGGGGGAGGAAAAACTGTTTTTT,CASSPKDRGEEKLFF
TRBV5-1,NA,TRBJ2-2,TRBD1,TGCGCCAGCAGCTGGGGACAGGGTCACACCGGGGAGCTGTTTTTT,CASSWGQGHTGELFF
TRBV30,NA,TRBJ1-2,NA,TGTGCCTGGAGTCCAGGGGAGGGCTATGGCTACACCTTC,CAWSPGEGYGYTF
TRBV10-1,NA,TRBJ2-3,NA,TGCGCCAGCAGCCGGAGCACAGATACGCAGTATTTT,CASSRSTDTQYF
TRBV5-1,once,TRBJ1-1,TRBD1,TGCGCCAGCAGCTTAGGACAGGGGGCATCAAGGACTGAAGCTTTCTTT,CASSLGQGASRTEAFF
TRBV7-9,NA,TRBJ2-7,NA,TGTGCCAGCAGCTTAAACGGGCAGGGAGGATTCGAGCAGTACTTC,CASSLNGQGGFEQYF
TRBV6-5,few,TRBJ2-7,TRBD2,TGTGCCCCAAGGCAATTGGGGCGGGAGATCCACGAGCAGTACTTC,CAPRQLGREIHEQYF
TRBV30,few,TRBJ1-3,NA,TGTGCCTGGAGTGCCACGACTGGGCAGGGGTTTCCTGGAAACACCATATATTTT,CAWSATTGQGFPGNTIYF
TRBV6-6,few,TRBJ2-6,TRBD2,TGTGCCAGCAGTGGACTAGCGGGATCAGGGGCCAACGTCCTGACTTTC,CASSGLAGSGANVLTF
TRBV5-1,NA,TRBJ1-1,TRBD1,TGCGCCAGCAGTCGCGGGACAGGACGGGGGGCCACTGAAGCTTTCTTT,CASSRGTGRGATEAFF
TRBV19,NA,TRBJ2-1,NA,TGTGCCAGTGACGACAGCTCCTACAATGAGCAGTTCTTC,CASDDSSYNEQFF
TRBV28,few,TRBJ1-2,NA,TGTGCCAGCACTCTATCGGGACAATTATATGGCTACACCTTC,CASTLSGQLYGYTF
TRBV6-1,few,TRBJ1-2,NA,TGTGCCAGCAGTGAAATGGGCAGGGGTGGCTATGGCTACACCTTC,CASSEMGRGGYGYTF
TRBV5-4,NA,TRBJ2-1,TRBD2,TGTGCCAGCAGCCTAGCGGGCAGCTCCTACAATGAGCAGTTCTTC,CASSLAGSSYNEQFF
TRBV27,NA,TRBJ2-1,NA,TGTGCCACCCCACCAAGGAGCTTACCATCCTACAATGAGCAGTTCTTC,CATPPRSLPSYNEQFF
TRBV7-8,NA,TRBJ1-6,TRBD1,TGTGCCAGCAGCTCCAGGACAGGGGTTAATTCACCCCTCCACTTT,CASSSRTGVNSPLHF
TRBV6-1,NA,TRBJ1-1,TRBD1,TGTGCCAGCAGTGAGTGGGACAGGGTGAACACTGAAGCTTTCTTT,CASSEWDRVNTEAFF
TRBV18,few,TRBJ2-1,TRBD2,TGTGCCAGCTCACCACGACCTAAAACCGGGGCTAGCGGTAGTTACAATGAGCAGTTCTTC,CASSPRPKTGASGSYNEQFF
TRBV5-1,once,TRBJ2-3,TRBD2,TGCGCCAGCAGCGCCCGGGGGGGGCCAGATACGCAGTATTTT,CASSARGGPDTQYF
TRBV2,NA,TRBJ1-3,TRBD1,TGTGCCAGCAGTGAGGGGACAGGGAACTCTGGAAACACCATATATTTT,CASSEGTGNSGNTIYF
TRBV6-6,once,TRBJ1-2,TRBD1,TGTGCCAGCAGTTTGGGACAGGGGAACTATGGCTACACCTTC,CASSLGQGNYGYTF
TRBV28,NA,TRBJ1-1,NA,TGTGCCAGCAGTTCCGCAGGGAGGGCGAACACTGAAGCTTTCTTT,CASSSAGRANTEAFF
TRBV28,NA,TRBJ2-7,NA,TGTGCCAGCAGTCCCCTGACGGGGGTGGGGGAGCAGTACTTC,CASSPLTGVGEQYF
TRBV6-1,NA,TRBJ2-7,NA,TGTGCCAGCGCGGGTGCCTACGAGCAGTACTTC,CASAGAYEQYF
TRBV27,NA,TRBJ1-6,TRBD1,TGTGCCAGCAGTTTATCGGTGGACAGGCTCTATAATTCACCCCTCCACTTT,CASSLSVDRLYNSPLHF
TRBV10-3,NA,TRBJ1-1,TRBD1,TGTGCCATCAGTGTCGGGACAGGGGCCTTTGACACTGAAGCTTTCTTT,CAISVGTGAFDTEAFF
TRBV5-4,NA,TRBJ2-2,TRBD2,TGTGCCAGCAGCACCGGACTAGCGGGTGACACCGGGGAGCTGTTTTTT,CASSTGLAGDTGELFF
TRBV6-5,NA,TRBJ1-3,TRBD1,TGTGCCAGCAGCCCAGACAGGGGGCCTGGAAACACCATATATTTT,CASSPDRGPGNTIYF
TRBV5-4,NA,TRBJ2-3,NA,TGTGCCAGCAGCTTCTCCAGCACAGATACGCAGTATTTT,CASSFSSTDTQYF
TRBV7-9,NA,TRBJ2-2,TRBD1,TGTGCCAGCAACAGACAGGGCGACACCGGGGAGCTGTTTTTT,CASNRQGDTGELFF
TRBV6-5,NA,TRBJ1-4,NA,TGTGCCAGCCGTGCTACGAATGAAAAACTGTTTTTT,CASRATNEKLFF
TRBV30,NA,TRBJ1-5,NA,TGTGCCTGGAGTCGGGGGGTAGGGAGCGATCAGCCCCAGCATTTT,CAWSRGVGSDQPQHF
TRBV19,NA,TRBJ2-1,TRBD2,TGTGCCAGTAGACCCCTAGCGGGAGACGGGGGTGAGCAGTTCTTC,CASRPLAGDGGEQFF
TRBV6-4,NA,TRBJ2-2,NA,TGTGCCAGCAGTGACGGGCGCATTGGCCGGGAGCTGTTTTTT,CASSDGRIGRELFF
TRBV5-1,NA,TRBJ2-7,NA,TGCGCCAGCAGCTTGCGGGGTAAAGAGTCGCTCTCCTACGAGCAGTACTTC,CASSLRGKESLSYEQYF
TRBV30,NA,TRBJ1-4,TRBD1,TGTGCCTGGAGTGTACGTGACAGGGGGCTTGTAGGTAGAAAACTGTTTTTT,CAWSVRDRGLVGRKLFF
TRBV2,NA,TRBJ2-1,NA,TGTGCCAGCAGACAGGGATACAATGAGCAGTTCTTC,CASRQGYNEQFF
TRBV19,NA,TRBJ1-1,TRBD1,TGTGCCAGTAGTATAGGGCGACAGGGAGTAATGAACACTGAAGCTTTCTTT,CASSIGRQGVMNTEAFF
TRBV5-6,NA,TRBJ1-2,TRBD1,TGTGCCAGCAGCTTGGGGGACAGCTACTACACCTTC,CASSLGDSYYTF
TRBV27,NA,TRBJ1-4,TRBD1,TGTGCCAGCAGTAGCAGGGGGAGAGACCATGAAAAACTGTTTTTT,CASSSRGRDHEKLFF
TRBV6-1,few,TRBJ2-7,NA,TGTGCCAGCAGTGAATTCTCAGACCCTAGCTCCTACGAGCAGTACTTC,CASSEFSDPSSYEQYF
TRBV5-4,NA,TRBJ1-4,TRBD1,TGTGCCAGCAGCTTAACAGGGGGAATAGATGAAAAACTGTTTTTT,CASSLTGGIDEKLFF
TRBV2,NA,TRBJ2-5,NA,TGTGCCAGCAGCAGCAGCGCCCAAGAGACCCAGTACTTC,CASSSSAQETQYF
TRBV5-6,NA,TRBJ1-2,TRBD1,TGTGCCAGCAGCCTCGGACAGGGTTTCGCCTACACCTTC,CASSLGQGFAYTF
TRBV7-8,many,TRBJ1-4,TRBD1,TGTGCCAGCAGCTTATCACAGGGGGCGTCTAATGAAAAACTGTTTTTT,CASSLSQGASNEKLFF
TRBV27,NA,TRBJ2-7,TRBD1,TGTGCCAGCAGCAAACAGGGGCGATCGTACGAGCAGTACTTC,CASSKQGRSYEQYF
TRBV5-1,NA,TRBJ1-2,NA,TGCGCCAGCAACCAGGGGTGGGGCTCTAATGGCTACACCTTC,CASNQGWGSNGYTF
TRBV6-5,NA,TRBJ1-1,NA,TGTGCCAGTTCCCTTGGGGGGGTGGGCACTGAAGCTTTCTTT,CASSLGGVGTEAFF
TRBV27,NA,TRBJ1-2,NA,TGTGCCAGCAGAGGCGGGGCGTATGGCTACACCTTC,CASRGGAYGYTF